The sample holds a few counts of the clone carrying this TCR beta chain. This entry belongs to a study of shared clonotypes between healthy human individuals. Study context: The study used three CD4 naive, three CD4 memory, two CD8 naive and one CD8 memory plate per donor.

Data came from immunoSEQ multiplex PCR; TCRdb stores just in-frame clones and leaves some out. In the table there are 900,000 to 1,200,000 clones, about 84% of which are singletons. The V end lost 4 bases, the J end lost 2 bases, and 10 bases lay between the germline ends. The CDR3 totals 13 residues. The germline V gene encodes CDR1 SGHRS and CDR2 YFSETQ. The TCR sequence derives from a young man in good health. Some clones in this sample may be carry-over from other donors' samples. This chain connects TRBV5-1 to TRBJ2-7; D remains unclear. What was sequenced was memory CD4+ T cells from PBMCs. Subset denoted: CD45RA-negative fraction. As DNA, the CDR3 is TGCGCCAGCAGCATTGGAAGTACCTACGAGCAGTACTTC. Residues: CASSIGSTYEQYF.